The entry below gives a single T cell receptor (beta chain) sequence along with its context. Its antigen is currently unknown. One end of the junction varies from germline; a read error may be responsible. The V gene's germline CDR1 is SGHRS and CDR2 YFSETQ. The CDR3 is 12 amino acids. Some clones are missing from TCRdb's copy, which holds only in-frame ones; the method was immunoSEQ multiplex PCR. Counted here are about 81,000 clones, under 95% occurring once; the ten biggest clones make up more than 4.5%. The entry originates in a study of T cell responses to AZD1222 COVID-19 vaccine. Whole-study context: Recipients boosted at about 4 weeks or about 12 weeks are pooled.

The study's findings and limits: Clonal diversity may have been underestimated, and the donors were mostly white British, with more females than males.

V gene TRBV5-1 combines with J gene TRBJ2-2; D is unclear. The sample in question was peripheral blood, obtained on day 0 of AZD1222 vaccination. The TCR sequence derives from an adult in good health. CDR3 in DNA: TGCGCCAGCAGCTTGAACCCCGGGGAGCTGTTTTTT. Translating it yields CASSLNPGELFF.